This T cell receptor (beta chain) appears in the sequencing data of a study of graft-versus-host responses after intestinal transplantation. Produced via immunoSEQ multiplex PCR; TCRdb's table is partial and in-frame only. In the table there are 23,000 or so clones, around 96% of which are singletons. This clone has just one count. Source: PBMCs, taken approximately 30 days after intestinal transplant. The receptor was isolated from a human patient who received an intestinal transplant, so some T cells may come from the graft donor.

CDR3 nucleotide sequence: TGTGCCAGCAGCCACCCCCCCACCGGGACAGGAAACACCGGGGAGCTGTTTTTT. Translation: CASSHPPTGTGNTGELFF. The rearrangement uses TRBV7-9 and TRBJ2-2, with TRBD1 matching 8 bases. V lost 5 bases to trimming and J lost 2 bases; unmatched junction nucleotides: 13. CDR1 and CDR2 (germline): SEHNR, FQNEAQ (reference sequence). CDR3 length: 18 amino acids.